The rows below give T cell receptor beta chains drawn from one sample of a study of cytomegalovirus exposure and HLA in healthy donors. Sequencing was performed with immunoSEQ multiplex PCR; in TCRdb, only in-frame clones are kept and a portion is missing. This sample has around 180,000 clones; 80% occur once, and the top ten carry more than 5.5%. Specimen: PBMCs. Source of these receptors: a man in his forties or fifties in good health and CMV-seronegative. Both conserved end residues are part of each CDR3. The order of the fields is V gene, clone size, D gene, J gene, CDR3 DNA, CDR3 protein. A D gene is named only where the DNA matches it firmly. Size is stated for part of the rows, as once, few or many counts, or as a class when the clone is expanded.

TRBV6-1	NA	TRBD2	TRBJ2-1	TGTGCCAGCAGTGAACAGGGAGGGTACAATGAGCAGTTCTTC	CASSEQGGYNEQFF
TRBV7-2	once	NA	TRBJ2-5	TGTGCCAGCAGCTTAGAGGGGCAAGAGACCCAGTACTTC	CASSLEGQETQYF
TRBV6-1	NA	NA	TRBJ2-5	TGTGCCGGCCTCCCCCCGGGGGTTGGGGAGACCCAGTACTTC	CAGLPPGVGETQYF
TRBV6-5	NA	NA	TRBJ1-1	TGTGCCAGCATTAACAGGGTGGGCACTGAAGCTTTCTTT	CASINRVGTEAFF
TRBV11-2	NA	NA	TRBJ2-2	TGTGCCAGCAGCTTAGTTCCCTCTAGCAGGGGCGGGGAGCTGTTTTTT	CASSLVPSSRGGELFF
TRBV28	NA	NA	TRBJ1-6	TGTGCCATCGGCGGGGCAGGACTTAATTCACCCCTCCACTTT	CAIGGAGLNSPLHF
TRBV2	NA	TRBD2	TRBJ2-7	TGTGCCAGCAGTCTGACTAGCGGGGGATCCTACGAGCAGTACTTC	CASSLTSGGSYEQYF
TRBV4-3	NA	NA	TRBJ2-1	TGCGCCAGCAGCCAAGGGCGGGAACTTGGCAATGAGCAGTTCTTC	CASSQGRELGNEQFF
TRBV10-2	NA	TRBD1	TRBJ2-7	TGCGCCAGCAGCTTACGCGATGGACAGGGTAACGAGCAGTACTTC	CASSLRDGQGNEQYF
TRBV6-1	NA	TRBD2	TRBJ2-1	TGTGCCAGCAGTGAAGGCGGACTAGCGGGGGGCTCCTACAATGAGCAGTTCTTC	CASSEGGLAGGSYNEQFF
TRBV15	NA	TRBD2	TRBJ2-7	TGTGCCACCAGCAGAGCGGGAGGGTCCTACGAGCAGTACTTC	CATSRAGGSYEQYF
TRBV2	NA	NA	TRBJ1-1	TGTGCCAGCAGAGACAACCAGGGCACTGAAGCTTTCTTT	CASRDNQGTEAFF
TRBV2	NA	NA	TRBJ2-7	TGTGCCAGCAGTGGGGTAGCCCGGGGCGAGCAGTACTTC	CASSGVARGEQYF
TRBV11-3	NA	NA	TRBJ2-2	TGTGCCAGCAGCTGGGCCCTTCTCGGGGAGCTGTTTTTT	CASSWALLGELFF
TRBV19	NA	TRBD2	TRBJ2-2	TGTGCCAGTAGTATGGGAGGTGCGGCGGGAGGAGTTAACGGGGAGCTGTTTTTT	CASSMGGAAGGVNGELFF
TRBV30	NA	NA	TRBJ2-5	TGTGCCTGGAGGCTGTTGGGGGCGCCGGGAGAGACCCAGTACTTC	CAWRLLGAPGETQYF
TRBV6-1	NA	TRBD2	TRBJ2-7	TGTGCCAGCAGTGACCCGGGGGGGTCCTACGAGCAGTACTTC	CASSDPGGSYEQYF
TRBV29-1	NA	NA	TRBJ1-5	TGCAGCGCGGGGGGCAGGGGCAATCAGCCCCAGCATTTT	CSAGGRGNQPQHF
TRBV19	NA	NA	TRBJ1-5	TGTGCCAGTAGTATAGAAAACGGACTCCGTCAGCCCCAGCATTTT	CASSIENGLRQPQHF
TRBV2	few	TRBD2	TRBJ2-3	TGTGCCAGCAAGCGGGAGGAGCACACAGATACGCAGTATTTT	CASKREEHTDTQYF
TRBV5-1	NA	TRBD1	TRBJ1-6	TGCGCCAGCAGCCGGGATCGGACAGGGGGAATTGGATCACCCCTCCACTTT	CASSRDRTGGIGSPLHF
TRBV19	NA	NA	TRBJ2-1	TGTGCCAGTAGTATAGACAGGGTACGAGGTGAGCAGTTCTTC	CASSIDRVRGEQFF
TRBV4-3	NA	NA	TRBJ2-1	TGCGCCAGCAGCCGTCACAGGGATAGGACCTACAATGAGCAGTTCTTC	CASSRHRDRTYNEQFF
TRBV19	once	TRBD1	TRBJ2-7	TGTGCCAGTAGTATAGGAGGGACAGGCTCCTACGAGCAGTACTTC	CASSIGGTGSYEQYF
TRBV18	NA	TRBD2	TRBJ2-7	TGTGCCAGCTCACCTTTATCGATTGGGACTAGCTACGAGCAGTACTTC	CASSPLSIGTSYEQYF
TRBV5-1	NA	TRBD1	TRBJ1-1	TGCGCCAGCAGCTTGGGGACAGGGAACACTGAAGCTTTCTTT	CASSLGTGNTEAFF
TRBV27	NA	NA	TRBJ2-6	TGTGCCAGCAGTCCCCTTTCCCAGGGTCGAGGGGCCAACGTCCTGACTTTC	CASSPLSQGRGANVLTF
TRBV5-6	NA	TRBD2	TRBJ2-7	TGTGCCAGCAGCTTGGGGGGCGGGGGACCTTACGAGCAGTACTTC	CASSLGGGGPYEQYF
TRBV5-1	NA	TRBD1	TRBJ2-7	TGCGCCAGCAGCTTGGGGACAGGGCTCCACGAGCAGTACTTC	CASSLGTGLHEQYF
TRBV4-3	NA	NA	TRBJ1-6	TGCGCCAGCAGCCAAGGACCCCCGGGGGGTTCTTCACCCCTCCACTTT	CASSQGPPGGSSPLHF
TRBV6-6	few	NA	TRBJ2-1	TGTGCCAGCAGTTACTCGGCAGTATACAATGAGCAGTTCTTC	CASSYSAVYNEQFF
TRBV6-6	NA	TRBD1	TRBJ2-7	TGTGCCAGCAGAACTACAGGGGTGAGCGAGCAGTACTTC	CASRTTGVSEQYF
TRBV7-2	few	TRBD1	TRBJ2-3	TGTGCCAGCAGCTTAGGACAGGGGTTGACAGATACGCAGTATTTT	CASSLGQGLTDTQYF
TRBV19	NA	NA	TRBJ2-5	TGTGCCAGTAGCACCGGACCGGGTCAGGGGACCCAGTACTTC	CASSTGPGQGTQYF
TRBV9	NA	NA	TRBJ1-2	TGTGCCAGCAGCAGATTACTAAGTTTTTTGGACTATGGCTACACCTTC	CASSRLLSFLDYGYTF
TRBV6-5	NA	NA	TRBJ2-5	TGTGCCAGCAGTCCGACAGCGTTTACGGAGACCCAGTACTTC	CASSPTAFTETQYF
TRBV5-8	once	NA	TRBJ2-5	TGTGCCAGCAGCAATTCGGCGGCTTTAGGCCAAGAGACCCAGTACTTC	CASSNSAALGQETQYF
TRBV7-9	NA	NA	TRBJ1-4	TGTGCCAGCAGCCATCGGGAGGAACTGTTTTTT	CASSHREELFF
TRBV7-9	NA	TRBD1	TRBJ2-7	TGTGCCAGCAGGGGACAGGGGCCTGGCGAGCAGTACTTC	CASRGQGPGEQYF
TRBV28	NA	NA	TRBJ2-7	TGTGCCAGCAGTTCCGGACGTGGCAGGGGAACATACGAGCAGTACTTC	CASSSGRGRGTYEQYF
TRBV28	NA	NA	TRBJ1-1	TGTGCCAGCAGTTTACCCGGCGGGACTGAAGCTTTCTTT	CASSLPGGTEAFF
TRBV7-6	few	TRBD2	TRBJ2-7	TGTGCCAGCAGCTCGCGCCTACTAGCGGGCACCTACGAGCAGTACTTC	CASSSRLLAGTYEQYF
TRBV7-2	NA	NA	TRBJ1-3	TGTGCCAGCAGCTCCTGGCCGGGGTTCTCTGGAAACACCATATATTTT	CASSSWPGFSGNTIYF
TRBV20-1	NA	NA	TRBJ2-7	TGCAGTGCTTCAACACGTTACGAGCAGTACTTC	CSASTRYEQYF
TRBV9	once	TRBD2	TRBJ2-7	TGTGCCAGCTCCGAACTAGCGGGAGGGCAAGAGCAGTACTTC	CASSELAGGQEQYF
TRBV20-1	NA	NA	TRBJ2-1	TGCAGTGCTCAGGACTTCAATGAGCAGTTCTTC	CSAQDFNEQFF
TRBV9	NA	TRBD1	TRBJ2-7	TGTGCCAGCAGCCTATGGGGACAGGGGAATTACGAGCAGTACTTC	CASSLWGQGNYEQYF
TRBV7-2	NA	TRBD2	TRBJ2-3	TGTGCCAGCAGCCCTCCCGGCGGGGGGCGCACAGATACGCAGTATTTT	CASSPPGGGRTDTQYF
TRBV6-6	NA	TRBD1	TRBJ1-5	TGTGCCAGCAGTAACGGACAGGGCGGTCAGCCCCAGCATTTT	CASSNGQGGQPQHF
TRBV14	NA	TRBD1	TRBJ2-7	TGTGCCAGCAGCCGTTTGGGACAGGCCTTCGAGCAGTACTTC	CASSRLGQAFEQYF
TRBV2	NA	NA	TRBJ2-3	TGTGCCACCGGACTATCCACAGATACGCAGTATTTT	CATGLSTDTQYF
TRBV7-9	NA	TRBD1	TRBJ1-1	TGTGCCAGCAGCTCGGGACAGCAAAGGGGCGGAAACACTGAAGCTTTCTTT	CASSSGQQRGGNTEAFF
TRBV4-2	NA	TRBD2	TRBJ2-5	TGTGCCAGCAGCCCTGGGACTAGCGGACAAGAGACCCAGTACTTC	CASSPGTSGQETQYF
TRBV2	NA	NA	TRBJ2-3	TGTGCCAGCAGCCTCCCCCCAGATACGCAGTATTTT	CASSLPPDTQYF
TRBV29-1	NA	NA	TRBJ2-7	TGCAGCACCTCCGTGGGGGGGGACACCTACGAGCAGTACTTC	CSTSVGGDTYEQYF
TRBV7-9	NA	NA	TRBJ2-1	TGTGCCAGCAGCTTAGAAGAGGGCCGGGTACCCTACAATGAGCAGTTCTTC	CASSLEEGRVPYNEQFF
TRBV21-1	NA	NA	TRBJ2-3	TGTGCCAGCATCACCTATCCGGGAGCGGGGGGGCCTGTGGCTACGCAGTATTTT	CASITYPGAGGPVATQYF
TRBV5-4	NA	TRBD1	TRBJ2-6	TGTGCCAGCAGCCCTAGACAGGGGGCGGGTGGGGCCAACGTCCTGACTTTC	CASSPRQGAGGANVLTF
TRBV7-2	NA	NA	TRBJ2-6	TGTGCCAGCAGCCGCGACAACGTCCTGACTTTC	CASSRDNVLTF